The source of this T cell receptor (beta chain) is a study of blood T cell repertoires in COVID-19. Overall study: Donors in the United States, Italy and Spain gave samples during acute or convalescent COVID-19. T cells, B-cell-depleted T cells, or PBMCs provided the cDNA or gDNA that served as material.

As handled by the study authors: Reference gene primer amplification gave nucleated cell count estimates. The data were produced by immunoSEQ multiplex PCR, yet TCRdb's version contains in-frame clones alone and is incomplete. The DNA was the basis for D and trimming; V, J and clone size are from that table. The table has 95,000 or so clones, about four fifths seen once; the top ten hold roughly 4.8%. Patients from Seattle were sampled longitudinally, starting during active infection. Germline V gene data show CDR1 as LGHDT and CDR2 as YNNKEL (reference sequence). After removal of 9 bases from V and 0 bases from J, the junction contained 11 bases not matched to a gene. This CDR3 has 16 amino acids.

This TCR came from a man older than 75 with COVID-19, enrolled during active disease. The chain joins TRBV3-1 (or the pseudogene TRBV3-2) to TRBJ2-7; 10 nucleotides agree with TRBD2. What was sequenced was peripheral blood. CDR3 sequence reads: CASQGPGTSVSYEQYF. The CDR3 nucleotides read TGTGCCAGTCAGGGTCCCGGGACTAGCGTCTCCTACGAGCAGTACTTC.